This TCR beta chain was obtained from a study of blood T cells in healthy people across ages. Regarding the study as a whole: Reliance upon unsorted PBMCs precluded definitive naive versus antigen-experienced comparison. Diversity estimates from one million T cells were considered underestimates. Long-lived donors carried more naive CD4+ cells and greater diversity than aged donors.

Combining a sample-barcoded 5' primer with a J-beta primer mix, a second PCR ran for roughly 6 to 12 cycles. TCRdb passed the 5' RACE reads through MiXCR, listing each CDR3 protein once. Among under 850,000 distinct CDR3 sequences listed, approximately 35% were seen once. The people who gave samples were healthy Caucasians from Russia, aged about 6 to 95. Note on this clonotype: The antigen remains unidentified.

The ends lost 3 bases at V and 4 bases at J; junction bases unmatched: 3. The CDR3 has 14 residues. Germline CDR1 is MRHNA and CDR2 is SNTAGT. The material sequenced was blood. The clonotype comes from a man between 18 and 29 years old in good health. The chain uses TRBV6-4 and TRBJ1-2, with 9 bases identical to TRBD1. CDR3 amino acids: CASSEETGGYGYTF. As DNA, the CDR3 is TGTGCCAGCAGTGAGGAGACAGGGGGCTATGGCTACACCTTC.